This T cell receptor (beta chain) was documented in a study of cytomegalovirus exposure and HLA in healthy donors. Study findings and constraints: In a later analysis, V- and J-gene trimming of beta chains associated with a DCLRE1C missense variant, replicated independently.

Primers included in the PCR were 60 Vbeta and 13 Jbeta primers. TCRdb's table, derived via immunoSEQ multiplex PCR, lists solely in-frame clones and lacks some. The sample comprises some 170,000 clones, roughly 80% of which are singletons, and approximately 2.9% rests with the top ten. The germline V and J ends were trimmed by 5 bases and 7 bases, with 14 bases remaining between them. Per the germline V gene, CDR1 is SEHNR and CDR2 is FQNEAQ (reference sequence). The CDR3 contains 14 residues. Of note for this clone: What it recognizes is unknown.

This TCR was sampled from a female donor in good health and CMV-seronegative. This rearrangement joins TRBV7-9 to TRBJ1-4; TRBD1 is a possible D gene (6 bases). The sequenced material came from PBMCs. DNA of the CDR3: TGTGCCAGCAGCAGTCCGGGGGGCGGTGAAAAACTGTTTTTT. As protein: CASSSPGGGEKLFF.